Reported below is one TCR beta chain. The CDR3 spans 13 residues. The ends were cut back, 6 bases at V and 0 bases at J, with 9 bases in the middle. From germline, CDR1 is SGHRS and CDR2 YFSETQ. The sample is drawn from a study of blood T cell repertoires in COVID-19. Sequenced by immunoSEQ multiplex PCR; TCRdb stores in-frame clones only, minus some. The sample includes some 270,000 clones, roughly 84% of them seen just once. Cohort allocation depended upon clinical history that participants reported. Sequenced material: PBMCs or T cells enriched from blood (not recorded which). The V call is TRBV5-1, the J call TRBJ2-5; D gene ambiguous. This TCR was sampled from a woman between 50 and 59 years old who had been exposed to COVID-19. The CDR3 sequence: CASKVADQETQYF. The DNA of the CDR3 is TGCGCCAGCAAAGTGGCAGACCAAGAGACCCAGTACTTC. The full variable domain, rest sourced from reference TRBV5-1 and TRBJ2-5, is KAGVTQTPRYLIKTRGQQVTLSCSPISGHRSVSWYQQTPGQGLQFLFEYFSETQRNKGNFPGRFSGRQFSNSRSEMNVSTLELGDSALYLCASKVADQETQYFGPGTRLLVL.